The 20 T cell receptor beta chains in this list originate from one sample, sequenced in a study of identical twins listed by TCRdb under 2016. Preparation of the library involved 5' RACE. Sequenced using an Illumina HiSeq 2000. Using fastp trimming at Q25 and MiXCR clonotype assembly, TCRdb reanalyzed the public sequencing data and kept in-frame beta chains. Each entry merges the rows of one CDR3 protein and shows their most common DNA and genes. For this sample there are hundreds of thousands of distinct CDR3 sequences; around a sixth appear just once. The ten largest clones add up to roughly 14% of the sample. These records were also assigned to another study, of T cells expressing NK-cell markers.

Sequenced material: PBMCs. Receptors originate from a woman aged 18-35 years in good health.

This CDR3 reads CASSFAEREQYF. In DNA, the CDR3 is TGTGCCAGCAGCTTCGCTGAGCGGGAGCAGTACTTC. The chain carries TRBV5-5 and TRBJ2-7, with D perhaps matching TRBD2 (5 bases). V was trimmed by 2 bases and J by 7 bases, leaving 10 bases between them. The CDR3 runs to 12 residues. The germline gives CDR1 SGHKS, CDR2 YYEKEE (reference sequence).

This clonotype turned up a few times. The genes are TRBV30 and TRBJ1-1, with no clear D. Germline loops: CDR1 GTSNPN, CDR2 SVGIG (reference sequence). V lost 2 bases to trimming and J lost 1 base, with 2 bases between them. This CDR3 is built from 11 residues. The CDR3 here is CAWSRNTEAFF. CDR3 coding DNA: TGTGCCTGGAGTCGGAACACTGAAGCTTTCTTT.

This clonotype was seen only a few times. The chain has TRBV30 and TRBJ2-3; tentatively, D is TRBD1 (6 bases). The V gene's germline CDR1 is GTSNPN and CDR2 SVGIG (reference sequence). Trimming took off 4 bases at V and 9 bases at J, with 17 bases between the two ends. The CDR3 has 13 residues. The CDR3 sequence is CAWNLNTGLTQYF. As DNA, the CDR3 is TGTGCCTGGAACCTAAATACAGGGTTAACGCAGTATTTT.

This clonotype has a handful of counts. V usage is TRBV29-1 and J usage is TRBJ2-3; 14 positions match TRBD2. The junction had 12 bases not matched to a gene; V was cut back by 4 bases and J by 6 bases. Germline V gene data show CDR1 as SQVTM and CDR2 as ANQGSEA. This CDR3 has 17 residues. CDR3 DNA: TGCAGCGTTGCCGGACAGGGGACTAGCGGGAGTATGGATACGCAGTATTTT. Protein product: CSVAGQGTSGSMDTQYF.

This clonotype was picked up a small number of times. The CDR3 bases are TGTGCCAGCAGTTGGAGCGCAACTAATGAAAAACTGTTTTTT. It translates to CASSWSATNEKLFF. The chain recombines TRBV27 with TRBJ1-4; D remains ambiguous. Per germline, CDR1 MNHEY and CDR2 SMNVEV (reference sequence). V lost 4 bases and J 0 bases, leaving 6 bases between the germline ends. CDR3 length equals 14 residues.

CDR3 sequence reads: CSARGGFPADEQYF. The CDR3 DNA sequence: TGCAGTGCTAGAGGGGGCTTCCCCGCGGATGAGCAGTACTTC. The J gene is TRBJ2-7, the V gene TRBV20-1; tentative D call: TRBD1 (5 bases). V was trimmed by 1 base and J by 7 bases, leaving 17 bases between them. Per the germline V gene, CDR1 is DFQATT and CDR2 is SNEGSKA (reference sequence). The CDR3 is 14 residues long.

This clonotype showed up just a few times. This chain joins TRBV15 and TRBJ2-7; D unresolved. Germline CDR1 is LNHNV and CDR2 is YYDKDF (reference sequence). This CDR3 comprises 17 residues. Trimming took 0 bases from V and 5 from J, leaving 20 bases between them. CDR3 coding DNA: TGTGCCACCAGCAGAGATGCCCCGTTAGCAGGAAGCGACGAGCAGTACTTC. Protein: CATSRDAPLAGSDEQYF.

This clonotype was counted many times. The rearrangement joins TRBV20-1 to TRBJ1-5; D is possibly TRBD1 (5 bases). Germline V gene lookup returns CDR1 DFQATT and CDR2 SNEGSKA (reference sequence). Trimming cost V 3 bases and J 4 bases, with 7 bases left between them. The CDR3 is made up of 12 amino acids. This CDR3 reads CSARGGNQPQHF. CDR3 sequence (DNA): TGCAGTGCTAGGGGGGGGAATCAGCCCCAGCATTTT.

For this clonotype: The junction differs from germline at one of its ends, possibly a read error. The genes are TRBV7-2 and TRBJ2-7; D might be TRBD1 or TRBD2, each matching 5 bases. The CDR3 consists of 15 residues. Germline lookup yields CDR1 SGHTA and CDR2 FQGNSA. The CDR3, as DNA: TGTGCCAGCAGCCTGATTTTTGGGACCCCCTACGGGCAGTACTTC. Translating it yields CASSLIFGTPYGQYF. The full variable domain, rest sourced from reference TRBV7-2 and TRBJ2-7, is GAGVSQSPSNKVTEKGKDVELRCDPISGHTALYWYRQSLGQGLEFLIYFQGNSAPDKSGLPSDRFSAERTGGSVSTLTIQRTQQEDSAVYLCASSLIFGTPYGQYFGPGTRLTVT.

This rearrangement joins TRBV6-1 to TRBJ2-7, with no clear D. This CDR3 is built from 15 residues. The V gene's germline CDR1 is MNHNS and CDR2 SASEGT. Trimming removed 7 bases from V and 2 bases from J, with 18 bases in between. CDR3 protein: CASNLRPPRPYEQYF. The CDR3, as DNA: TGTGCCAGCAACCTCAGGCCGCCACGGCCCTACGAGCAGTACTTC.

This clonotype has only a few counts. The CDR3 here is CAITPVLTHEQYF. The CDR3 bases are TGTGCCATCACGCCAGTCCTAACCCACGAGCAGTACTTC. V and J are TRBV10-3 and TRBJ2-7; D not resolved. The CDR3 has 13 residues. Germline V gives CDR1 ENHRY, CDR2 SYGVKD. V lost 7 bases, J lost 5 bases, and 15 bases lay in between.

The V call is TRBV12-3 or TRBV12-4, the J call TRBJ1-1, with a possible D match to TRBD1 (5 bases). CDR3 length: 15 amino acids. Deletions cut 5 bases from V and 0 bases from J, with 13 bases between. CDR3 residues: CASSITGALNTEAFF. CDR3 DNA: TGTGCCAGCAGTATCACCGGGGCATTGAACACTGAAGCTTTCTTT.

The chain employs TRBV20-1 and TRBJ2-3; the D is unclear. V was trimmed by 4 bases and J by 0 bases, leaving 11 bases between them. Germline lookup yields CDR1 DFQATT and CDR2 SNEGSKA (reference sequence). The CDR3 is 14 amino acids. This CDR3 reads CSAIRTASTDTQYF. The CDR3 nucleotides read TGCAGTGCTATTCGGACGGCTAGCACAGATACGCAGTATTTT.

This clonotype occurred a few times. The V gene is TRBV29-1, the J gene TRBJ2-6; 7 bases align to TRBD1. V was clipped by 2 bases and J by 0 bases; unmatched bases: 10. CDR3 size: 18 residues. The V gene's germline CDR1 is SQVTM and CDR2 ANQGSEA. The CDR3 loop is CSVEFIGQEFSGANVLTF. CDR3 nucleotides: TGCAGCGTTGAATTCATCGGACAGGAGTTCTCTGGGGCCAACGTCCTGACTTTC.

The V and J genes are TRBV5-1 and TRBJ2-3; TRBD1 matches 9 bases. Unmatched junction bases numbered 4, after V lost 4 bases and J lost 4 bases. The CDR3 has 14 residues. Germline-derived CDR1 and CDR2 are SGHRS and YFSETQ. Here the CDR3 reads CASSDRQGADTQYF. The CDR3 nucleotides read TGCGCCAGCAGCGATAGACAGGGGGCAGATACGCAGTATTTT.

The table lists this clonotype with a few counts. J is TRBJ1-1 and V is TRBV6-2 or TRBV6-3; D unclear. Per the germline V gene, CDR1 is MNHEY and CDR2 is SVGEGT. This CDR3 region has 14 residues. With 6 bases removed from V and 0 bases from J, the gap between germline ends came to 11 bases. DNA of the CDR3: TGTGCCAGCAGACCGGACTGGGTGAACACTGAAGCTTTCTTT. It yields the protein CASRPDWVNTEAFF.

The rearrangement uses TRBV6-1 and TRBJ2-3; a weak D match, TRBD2 (6 bases). V gave up 7 bases and J gave up 0 bases, with 8 bases separating them. Germline-derived CDR1 and CDR2 are MNHNS and SASEGT. There are 13 residues in the CDR3. This CDR3 is CASTGLSTDTQYF. The CDR3 DNA reads TGTGCCAGCACGGGACTGAGCACAGATACGCAGTATTTT.

In nucleotides, the CDR3 is TGCGCCAGCAGTAAATCTTGGCTTGCAGGGGAAGTTACAGATACGCAGTATTTT. Protein sequence: CASSKSWLAGEVTDTQYF. This sequence joins TRBV5-1 and TRBJ2-3; D perhaps matches TRBD1 (6 bases). The V end was cut by 5 bases, the J end by 3 bases, with 25 bases between. From germline, CDR1 is SGHRS and CDR2 YFSETQ. This CDR3 is 18 amino acids long.

This clonotype was seen only a few times. The rearrangement links TRBV7-9 to TRBJ2-1; maybe TRBD2 (5 bases). V gave up 5 bases and J gave up 3 bases, with 11 bases separating them. CDR3 length: 14 amino acids. Germline CDR1 is SEHNR and CDR2 is FQNEAQ (reference sequence). CDR3 in DNA: TGTGCCAGCAGCAACAACCGGGGCTACAATGAGCAGTTCTTC. This encodes CASSNNRGYNEQFF.

CDR3 DNA: TGCAGCCCCCTTTCGGAAGACAAGCGGGACCACGAGCAGTACTTC. Residues: CSPLSEDKRDHEQYF. This sequence joins TRBV29-1 and TRBJ2-7, with TRBD2 matching 7 bases. Germline assignment: CDR1 SQVTM and CDR2 ANQGSEA. The CDR3 spans 15 residues. V gave up 8 bases and J gave up 5 bases; unmatched junction bases: 18.